This TCR beta chain came from a study of cytomegalovirus exposure and HLA in healthy donors. Study in general: The 120 or so validation repertoires were reported in a later analysis to have been generated on the same platform as the 666 first-cohort repertoires. Overall study results and limits: Reported performance of the classifier showed diagnosis of cytomegalovirus status with high specificity and sensitivity. Rare TCR sequences predominated, though certain public TCRs were found in many donors. Specific recognition of CMV antigens was confirmed in vitro for a few chains (all CMV-associated).

CDR1 and CDR2 (germline): MNHEY, SVGAGI. The CDR3 is 14 amino acids. The V and J ends lost 5 bases and 3 bases respectively, with 14 bases between them. Only in-frame clones appear in the TCRdb table, and some are missing; sequencing was by immunoSEQ multiplex PCR. The data show 150,000 to 250,000 clones, approximately 78% seen once. Worth noting for this clone: The antigen remains undetermined.

Sequencing input: PBMCs. The TCR sequence derives from a woman aged 30 to 39 in good health and CMV-seronegative. This sequence joins TRBV6-5 and TRBJ2-7, with D maybe TRBD2 (6 bases). This chain's CDR3 is CASSRTSSGYEQYF. The CDR3 nucleotides are TGTGCCAGCAGTCGAACAAGTAGCGGCTACGAGCAGTACTTC.